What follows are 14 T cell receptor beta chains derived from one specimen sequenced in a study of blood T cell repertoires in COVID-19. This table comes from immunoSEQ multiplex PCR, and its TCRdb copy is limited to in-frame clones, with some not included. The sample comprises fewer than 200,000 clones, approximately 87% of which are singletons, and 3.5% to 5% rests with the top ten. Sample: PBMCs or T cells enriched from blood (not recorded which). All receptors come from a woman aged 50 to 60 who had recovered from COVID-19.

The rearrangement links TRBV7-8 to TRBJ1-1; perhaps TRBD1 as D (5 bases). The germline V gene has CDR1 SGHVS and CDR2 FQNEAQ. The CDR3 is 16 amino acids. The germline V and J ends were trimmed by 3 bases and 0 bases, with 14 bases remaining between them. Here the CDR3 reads CASSLEEGRLNTEAFF. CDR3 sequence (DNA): TGTGCCAGCAGCTTGGAGGAGGGGCGGCTGAACACTGAAGCTTTCTTT.

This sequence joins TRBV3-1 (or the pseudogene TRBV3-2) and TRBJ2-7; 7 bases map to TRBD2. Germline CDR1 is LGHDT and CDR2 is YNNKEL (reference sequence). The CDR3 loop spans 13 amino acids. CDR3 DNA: TGTGCCAGCAGCCAAGAGTCCTCCGCGGGAGTAACCGTC. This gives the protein CASSQESSAGVTV.

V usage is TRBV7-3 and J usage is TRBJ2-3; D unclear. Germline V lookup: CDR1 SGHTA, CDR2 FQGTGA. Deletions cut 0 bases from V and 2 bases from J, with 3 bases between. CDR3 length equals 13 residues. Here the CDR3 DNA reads TGTGCCAGCAGCTTAACTTACACAGATACGCAGTATTTT. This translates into CASSLTYTDTQYF.

As DNA, the CDR3 is TGTGCCAGCAGCTTAGGGACAGGGGGCTACGAGCAGTACGTC. It is translated as CASSLGTGGYEQYV. The chain links TRBV5-4 to TRBJ2-7; 11 bases are a match to TRBD1. This CDR3 contains 14 residues. V shed 2 bases and J 3 bases; nucleotides not matched to a gene: 1. CDR1 and CDR2 from the germline V gene are SGHNT and YYREEE (reference sequence).

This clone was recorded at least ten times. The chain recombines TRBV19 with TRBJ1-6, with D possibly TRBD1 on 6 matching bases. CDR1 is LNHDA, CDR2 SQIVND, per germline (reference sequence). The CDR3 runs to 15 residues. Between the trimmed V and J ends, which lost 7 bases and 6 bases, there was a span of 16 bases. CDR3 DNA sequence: TGTGCCAGTACCCGCAAGGAAGGGGGTAATTCACCCCTCCACTTT. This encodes CASTRKEGGNSPLHF. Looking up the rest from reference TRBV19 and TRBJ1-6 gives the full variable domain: DGGITQSPKYLFRKEGQNVTLSCEQNLNHDAMYWYRQDPGQGLRLIYYSQIVNDFQKGDIAEGYSVSREKKESFPLTVTSAQKNPTAFYLCASTRKEGGNSPLHFGNGTRLTVT.

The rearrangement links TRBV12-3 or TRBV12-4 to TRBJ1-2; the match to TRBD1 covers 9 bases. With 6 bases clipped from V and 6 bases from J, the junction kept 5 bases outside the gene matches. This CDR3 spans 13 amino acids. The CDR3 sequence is CASSWDRVNGYTF. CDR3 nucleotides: TGTGCCAGCAGCTGGGACAGGGTGAATGGCTACACCTTC.

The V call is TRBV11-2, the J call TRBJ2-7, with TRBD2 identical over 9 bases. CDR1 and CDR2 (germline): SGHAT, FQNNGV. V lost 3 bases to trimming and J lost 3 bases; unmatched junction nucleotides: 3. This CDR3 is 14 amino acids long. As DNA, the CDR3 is TGTGCCAGCAGCTTGGGGACTAGCATCTACGAGCAGTACGTC. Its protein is CASSLGTSIYEQYV.

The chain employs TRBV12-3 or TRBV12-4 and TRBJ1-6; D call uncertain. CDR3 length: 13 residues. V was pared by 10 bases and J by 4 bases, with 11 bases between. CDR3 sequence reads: CATLWRYNSPLHF. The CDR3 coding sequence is TGTGCCACCCTGTGGCGGTATAATTCACCCCTCCACTTT.

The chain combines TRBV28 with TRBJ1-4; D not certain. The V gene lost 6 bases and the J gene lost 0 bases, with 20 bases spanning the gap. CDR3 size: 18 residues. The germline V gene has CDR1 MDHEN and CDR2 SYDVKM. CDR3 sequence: CASSRADKLFATNEKLFF. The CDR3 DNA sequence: TGTGCCAGCAGCCGAGCCGATAAATTATTTGCAACTAATGAAAAACTGTTTTTT.

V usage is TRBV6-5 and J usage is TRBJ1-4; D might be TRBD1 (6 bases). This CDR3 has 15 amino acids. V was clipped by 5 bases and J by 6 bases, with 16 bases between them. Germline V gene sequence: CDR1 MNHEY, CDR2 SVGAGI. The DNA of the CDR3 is TGTGCCAGCAGTACCAACAGGGTGGTTCATGAAAAACTGTTTTTT. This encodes CASSTNRVVHEKLFF.

As DNA, the CDR3 is TGTGCCAGCTCACTACTCCTCGGGAGTGACACCGGGGAGCTGTTTTTT. This codes for CASSLLLGSDTGELFF. The chain employs TRBV18 and TRBJ2-2; perhaps TRBD2 as D (6 bases). The CDR3 totals 16 residues. V was clipped by 4 bases and J by 3 bases, with 15 bases between them. The germline V gene has CDR1 KGHSH and CDR2 LQKENI.

In DNA, the CDR3 is TGTGCCACCTATCCCGGGGGGTTAAGCAATGAGCAGTTCTTC. Its translation: CATYPGGLSNEQFF. The V and J genes are TRBV28 and TRBJ2-1; 7 positions match TRBD2. The CDR3 is 14 amino acids. With 10 bases clipped from V and 6 bases from J, the junction kept 12 bases outside the gene matches. CDR1 MDHEN and CDR2 SYDVKM come from the germline V gene.

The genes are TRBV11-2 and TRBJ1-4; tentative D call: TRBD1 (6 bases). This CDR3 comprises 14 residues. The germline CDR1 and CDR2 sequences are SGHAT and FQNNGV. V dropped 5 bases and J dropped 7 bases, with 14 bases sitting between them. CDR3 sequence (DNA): TGTGCCAGCAGCGGACGGGGAGGGGGTGAAAAACTGTTTTTT. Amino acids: CASSGRGGGEKLFF.

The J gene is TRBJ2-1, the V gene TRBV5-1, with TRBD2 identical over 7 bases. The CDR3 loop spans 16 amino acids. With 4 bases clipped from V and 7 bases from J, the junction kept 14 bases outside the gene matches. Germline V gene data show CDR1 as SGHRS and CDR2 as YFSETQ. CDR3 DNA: TGCGCCAGCAGCCCCCTGAGGGAGCGGGAAGGAAATGAGCAGTTCTTC. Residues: CASSPLREREGNEQFF.